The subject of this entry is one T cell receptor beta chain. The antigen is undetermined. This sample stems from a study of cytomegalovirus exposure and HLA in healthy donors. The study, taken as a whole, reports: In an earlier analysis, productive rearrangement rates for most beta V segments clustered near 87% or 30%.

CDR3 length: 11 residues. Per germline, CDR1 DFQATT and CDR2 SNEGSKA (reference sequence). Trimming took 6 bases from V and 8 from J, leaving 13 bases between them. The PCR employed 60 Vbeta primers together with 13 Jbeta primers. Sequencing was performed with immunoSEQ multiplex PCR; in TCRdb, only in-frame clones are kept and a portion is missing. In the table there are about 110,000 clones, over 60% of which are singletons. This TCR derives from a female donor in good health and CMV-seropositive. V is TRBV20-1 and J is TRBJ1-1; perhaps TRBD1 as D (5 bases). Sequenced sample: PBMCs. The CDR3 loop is CSAPQRGEAFF. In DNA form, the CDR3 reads TGCAGTGCCCCCCAACGGGGGGAAGCTTTCTTT.